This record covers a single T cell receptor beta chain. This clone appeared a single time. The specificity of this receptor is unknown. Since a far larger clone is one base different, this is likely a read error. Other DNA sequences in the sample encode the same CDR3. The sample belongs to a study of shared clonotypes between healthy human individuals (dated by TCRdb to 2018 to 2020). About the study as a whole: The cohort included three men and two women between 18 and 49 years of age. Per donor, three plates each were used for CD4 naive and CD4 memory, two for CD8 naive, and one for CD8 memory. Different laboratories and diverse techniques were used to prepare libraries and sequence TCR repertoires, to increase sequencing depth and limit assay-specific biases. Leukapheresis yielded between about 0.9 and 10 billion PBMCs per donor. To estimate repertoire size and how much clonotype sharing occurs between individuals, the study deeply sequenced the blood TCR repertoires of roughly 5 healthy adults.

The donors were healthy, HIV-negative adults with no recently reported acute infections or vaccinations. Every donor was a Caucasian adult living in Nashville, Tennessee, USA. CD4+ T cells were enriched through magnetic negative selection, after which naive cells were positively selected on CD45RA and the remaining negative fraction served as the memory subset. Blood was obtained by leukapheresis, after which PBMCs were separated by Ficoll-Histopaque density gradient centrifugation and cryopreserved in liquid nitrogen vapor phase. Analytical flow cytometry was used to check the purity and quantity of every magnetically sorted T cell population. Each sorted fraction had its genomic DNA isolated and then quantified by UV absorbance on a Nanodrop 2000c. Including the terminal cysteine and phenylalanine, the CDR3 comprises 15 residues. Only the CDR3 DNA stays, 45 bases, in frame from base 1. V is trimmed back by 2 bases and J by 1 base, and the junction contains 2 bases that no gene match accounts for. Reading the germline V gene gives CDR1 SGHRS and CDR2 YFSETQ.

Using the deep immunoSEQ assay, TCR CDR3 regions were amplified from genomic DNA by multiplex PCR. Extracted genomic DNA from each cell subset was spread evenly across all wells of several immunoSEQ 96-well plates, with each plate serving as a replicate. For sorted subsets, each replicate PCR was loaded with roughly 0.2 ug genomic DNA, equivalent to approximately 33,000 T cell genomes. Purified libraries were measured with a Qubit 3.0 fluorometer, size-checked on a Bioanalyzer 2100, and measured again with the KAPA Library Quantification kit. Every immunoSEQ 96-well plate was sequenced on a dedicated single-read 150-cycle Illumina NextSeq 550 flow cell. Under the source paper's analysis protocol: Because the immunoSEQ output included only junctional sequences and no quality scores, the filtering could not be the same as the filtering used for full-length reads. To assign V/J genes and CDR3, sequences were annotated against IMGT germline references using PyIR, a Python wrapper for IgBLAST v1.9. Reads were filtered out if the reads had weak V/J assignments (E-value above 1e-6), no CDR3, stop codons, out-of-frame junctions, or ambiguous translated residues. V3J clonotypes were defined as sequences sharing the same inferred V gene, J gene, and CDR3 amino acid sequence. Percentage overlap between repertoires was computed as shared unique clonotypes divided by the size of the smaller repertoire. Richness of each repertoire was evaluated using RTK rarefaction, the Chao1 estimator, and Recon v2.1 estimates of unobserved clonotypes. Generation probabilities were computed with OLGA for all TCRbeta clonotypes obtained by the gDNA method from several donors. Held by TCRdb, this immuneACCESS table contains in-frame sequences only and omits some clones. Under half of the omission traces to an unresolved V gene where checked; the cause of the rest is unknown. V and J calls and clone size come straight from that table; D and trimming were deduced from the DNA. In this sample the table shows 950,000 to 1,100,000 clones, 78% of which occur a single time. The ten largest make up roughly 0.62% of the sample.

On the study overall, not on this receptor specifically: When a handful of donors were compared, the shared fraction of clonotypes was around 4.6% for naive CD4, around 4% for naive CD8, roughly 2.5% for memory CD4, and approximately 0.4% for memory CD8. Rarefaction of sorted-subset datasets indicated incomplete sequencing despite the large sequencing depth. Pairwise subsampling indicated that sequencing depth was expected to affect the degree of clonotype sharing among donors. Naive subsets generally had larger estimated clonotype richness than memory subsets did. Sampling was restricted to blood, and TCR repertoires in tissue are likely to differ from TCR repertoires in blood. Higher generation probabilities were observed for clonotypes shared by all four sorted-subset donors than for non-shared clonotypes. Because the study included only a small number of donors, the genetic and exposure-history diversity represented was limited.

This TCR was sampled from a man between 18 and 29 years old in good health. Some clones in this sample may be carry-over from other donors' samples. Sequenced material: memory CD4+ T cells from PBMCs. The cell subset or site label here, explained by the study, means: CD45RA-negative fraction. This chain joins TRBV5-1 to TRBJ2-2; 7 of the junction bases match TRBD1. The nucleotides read TGCGCCAGCAGCTTTAACAGGGGGAACACCGGGGAGCTGTTTTTT. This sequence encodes CASSFNRGNTGELFF.